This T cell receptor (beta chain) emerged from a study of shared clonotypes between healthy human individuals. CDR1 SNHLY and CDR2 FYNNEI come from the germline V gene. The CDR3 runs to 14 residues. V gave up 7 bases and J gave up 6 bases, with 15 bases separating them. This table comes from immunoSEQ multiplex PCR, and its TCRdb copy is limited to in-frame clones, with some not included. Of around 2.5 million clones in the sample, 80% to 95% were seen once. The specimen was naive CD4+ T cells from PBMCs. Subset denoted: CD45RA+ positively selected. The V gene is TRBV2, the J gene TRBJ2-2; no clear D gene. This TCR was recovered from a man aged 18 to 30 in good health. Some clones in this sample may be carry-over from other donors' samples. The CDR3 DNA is TGTGCCAGCAAACCGCTGGTTGGGGCCGGGGAGCTGTTTTTT. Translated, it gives CASKPLVGAGELFF.